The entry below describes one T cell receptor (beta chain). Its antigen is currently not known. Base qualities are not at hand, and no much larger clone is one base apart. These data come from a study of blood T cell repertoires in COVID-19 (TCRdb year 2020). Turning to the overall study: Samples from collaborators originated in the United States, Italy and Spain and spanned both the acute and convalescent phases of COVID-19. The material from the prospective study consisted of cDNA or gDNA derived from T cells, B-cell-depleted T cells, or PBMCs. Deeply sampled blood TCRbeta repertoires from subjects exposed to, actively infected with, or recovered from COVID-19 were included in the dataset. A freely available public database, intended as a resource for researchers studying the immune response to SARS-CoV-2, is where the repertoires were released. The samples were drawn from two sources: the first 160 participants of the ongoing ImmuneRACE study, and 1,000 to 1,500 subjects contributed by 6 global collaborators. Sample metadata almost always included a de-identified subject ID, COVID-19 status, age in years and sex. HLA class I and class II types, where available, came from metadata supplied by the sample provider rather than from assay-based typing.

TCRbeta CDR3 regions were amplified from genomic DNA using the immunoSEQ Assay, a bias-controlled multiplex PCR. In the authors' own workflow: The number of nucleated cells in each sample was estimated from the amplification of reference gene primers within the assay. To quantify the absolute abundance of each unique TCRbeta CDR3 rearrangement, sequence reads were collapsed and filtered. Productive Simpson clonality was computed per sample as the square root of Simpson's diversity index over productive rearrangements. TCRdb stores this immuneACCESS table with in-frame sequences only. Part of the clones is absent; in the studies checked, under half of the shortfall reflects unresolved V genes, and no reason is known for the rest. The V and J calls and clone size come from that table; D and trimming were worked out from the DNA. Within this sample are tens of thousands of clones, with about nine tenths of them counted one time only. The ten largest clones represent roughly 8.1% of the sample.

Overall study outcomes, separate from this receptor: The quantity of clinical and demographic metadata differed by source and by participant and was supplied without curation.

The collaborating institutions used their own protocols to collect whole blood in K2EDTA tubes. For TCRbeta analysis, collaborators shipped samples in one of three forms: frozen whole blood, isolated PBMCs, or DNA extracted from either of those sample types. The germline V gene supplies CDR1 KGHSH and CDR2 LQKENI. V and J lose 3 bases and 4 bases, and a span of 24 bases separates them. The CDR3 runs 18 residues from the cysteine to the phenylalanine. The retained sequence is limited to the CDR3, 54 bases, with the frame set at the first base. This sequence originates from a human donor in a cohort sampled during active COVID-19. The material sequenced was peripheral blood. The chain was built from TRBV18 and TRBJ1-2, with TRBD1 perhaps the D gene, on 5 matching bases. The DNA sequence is TGTGCCAGCTCACCTAACAACTTGCCGACAGCTGAAACCTATGGCTACACCTTC. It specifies CASSPNNLPTAETYGYTF.